These 5 T cell receptor beta chains were all obtained from the same sample, sequenced in a study of blood T cell repertoires in COVID-19. The protocol was immunoSEQ multiplex PCR, while the TCRdb copy is restricted to in-frame clones and leaves out a portion. Found here are more than 200,000 clones, 70% to 90% of them singletons; the top ten hold 5.9%. The sample taken for sequencing was peripheral blood. The origin of the receptors is an elderly man with acute or convalescent COVID-19.

The V gene is TRBV7-3, the J gene TRBJ2-5; D ambiguous. V shed 4 bases and J shed 13 bases, with 13 bases lying between them. There are 11 residues in the CDR3. The germline gives CDR1 SGHTA, CDR2 FQGTGA. DNA of the CDR3: TGTGCCAGCAGCTCTCCAGGCCTTCTGTACTTC. Amino acids: CASSSPGLLYF.

The chain links TRBV7-2 to TRBJ1-4; D ambiguous. Germline lookup yields CDR1 SGHTA and CDR2 FQGNSA. The CDR3 covers 14 residues. V was pared by 1 base and J by 8 bases, with 11 bases between. CDR3 loop: CASSLDAGGEKLFF. The CDR3 coding sequence is TGTGCCAGCAGCTTAGATGCGGGCGGGGAAAAACTGTTTTTT.

Details on this clone: This specimen includes other DNA sequences encoding the same CDR3. This chain joins TRBV3-1 (or the pseudogene TRBV3-2) and TRBJ2-1, with D perhaps matching TRBD2 (5 bases). This CDR3 has 16 residues. Germline V gives CDR1 LGHDT, CDR2 YNNKEL (reference sequence). The V and J ends lost 0 bases and 0 bases respectively, with 9 bases between them. The CDR3 here is CASSQDPGSSYNEQFF. The DNA for the CDR3 is TGTGCCAGCAGCCAAGATCCGGGGAGCTCCTACAATGAGCAGTTCTTC.

V is TRBV10-2 and J is TRBJ2-2; D perhaps matches TRBD1 (5 bases). The V gene's germline CDR1 is WSHSY and CDR2 SAAADI. The CDR3 loop spans 14 amino acids. Between the trimmed V and J ends, which lost 7 bases and 1 base, there was a span of 10 bases. The CDR3 spells CASTQGLNTGELFF. The CDR3, as DNA: TGCGCCAGCACTCAGGGATTGAACACCGGGGAGCTGTTTTTT.

The chain combines TRBV5-1 with TRBJ2-7; 10 nucleotides agree with TRBD2. The V gene end was trimmed by 0 bases and the J gene end by 6 bases; junction bases not matched to a gene: 6. CDR3 length equals 15 residues. The germline CDR1 and CDR2 sequences are SGHRS and YFSETQ. The CDR3 is CASSLGGLAGVEQYF. The DNA of the CDR3 is TGCGCCAGCAGCTTGGGTGGGCTAGCGGGAGTCGAGCAGTACTTC.